These T cell receptor beta chains were read from a single sample in a study of T cells in tuberculosis. Libraries were prepared by immunoSEQ multiplex PCR; TCRdb keeps only in-frame clonotypes and omits some of them. The repertoire holds some 60,000 clones, around 81% seen once, with over 10% in the top ten. The sample taken for sequencing was CD1b-GMM tetramer-negative cells sorted from PBMCs. The source is an adult woman with latent tuberculosis. CDR3s leave out the opening cysteine and the closing phenylalanine or tryptophan. A D gene is named only where the DNA matches it firmly.

V gene: TRBV7-2
J gene: TRBJ2-7
D gene: TRBD1
CDR3 protein: ASSPRTGESSYEQY

V gene: TRBV15
J gene: TRBJ1-1
D gene: TRBD1
CDR3 protein: ETRDRAYTEAF

V gene: TRBV28
J gene: TRBJ1-5
D gene: .
CDR3 protein: ASRDSNQPQH

V gene: TRBV7-8
J gene: TRBJ1-5
D gene: .
CDR3 protein: ASSLGGSGNQPQH

V gene: TRBV6-5
J gene: TRBJ1-2
D gene: TRBD1
CDR3 protein: ASSFRSGTGDGYT

V gene: TRBV5-1
J gene: TRBJ2-2
D gene: TRBD1
CDR3 protein: ASSFRGPTNTGELF

V gene: TRBV19
J gene: TRBJ2-2
D gene: TRBD2
CDR3 protein: ASSIAGGPRAGELF

V gene: TRBV7-3
J gene: TRBJ2-2
D gene: TRBD2
CDR3 protein: ASSLQSGANTGELF

V gene: TRBV30
J gene: TRBJ1-6
D gene: TRBD1
CDR3 protein: ARSDREENSPLH

V gene: TRBV28
J gene: TRBJ2-3
D gene: TRBD2
CDR3 protein: ASSISGGSNTQY

V gene: TRBV2
J gene: TRBJ2-1
D gene: TRBD2
CDR3 protein: ASSEGRLAGAGDNEQF

V gene: TRBV18
J gene: TRBJ2-3
D gene: .
CDR3 protein: ASSLSGHITDTQY

V gene: TRBV28
J gene: TRBJ1-6
D gene: TRBD1
CDR3 protein: ASSLGQGYNSPLH

V gene: TRBV6-6
J gene: TRBJ1-2
D gene: .
CDR3 protein: ASSASGHGYGYT

V gene: TRBV5-6
J gene: TRBJ2-2
D gene: TRBD1
CDR3 protein: ASSWTGGNTGELF

V gene: TRBV18
J gene: TRBJ2-1
D gene: TRBD1
CDR3 protein: ASSPARQGRNEQF

V gene: TRBV7-2
J gene: TRBJ1-3
D gene: TRBD1
CDR3 protein: ASSFRDRISGNTIY

V gene: TRBV19
J gene: TRBJ2-4
D gene: TRBD1
CDR3 protein: ASSIVLTGLQGIQY

V gene: TRBV7-8
J gene: TRBJ2-7
D gene: TRBD1
CDR3 protein: ASSLALSEGAYEQY

V gene: TRBV14
J gene: TRBJ1-6
D gene: TRBD1
CDR3 protein: ASSSGTGTPLH

V gene: TRBV6-6
J gene: TRBJ2-1
D gene: TRBD2
CDR3 protein: ATGGAGGPGNEQF

V gene: TRBV7-9
J gene: TRBJ1-2
D gene: .
CDR3 protein: ASSLPRGLYGYT

V gene: TRBV28
J gene: TRBJ1-2
D gene: .
CDR3 protein: ASSPTRAYNYGYT

V gene: TRBV28
J gene: TRBJ1-4
D gene: .
CDR3 protein: ASAGRTTNEKLF

V gene: TRBV6-4
J gene: TRBJ1-1
D gene: .
CDR3 protein: ASSALPGHRSQGEAF

V gene: TRBV7-3
J gene: TRBJ2-2
D gene: .
CDR3 protein: ASSLTSNTGELF

V gene: TRBV5-1
J gene: TRBJ1-2
D gene: TRBD1
CDR3 protein: ASSLDPGQGGRGYT

V gene: TRBV19
J gene: TRBJ1-2
D gene: TRBD1
CDR3 protein: ASSIRGQGTGYT

V gene: TRBV12-5
J gene: TRBJ1-1
D gene: TRBD1
CDR3 protein: ASALGQGNTEAF

V gene: TRBV5-1
J gene: TRBJ2-5
D gene: TRBD2
CDR3 protein: ASSLYAGDQRTQY

V gene: TRBV18
J gene: TRBJ1-1
D gene: .
CDR3 protein: ASSPDGQGEAF

V gene: TRBV28
J gene: TRBJ2-7
D gene: .
CDR3 protein: ASSLRQGIYEQY

V gene: TRBV6-1
J gene: TRBJ1-6
D gene: TRBD1
CDR3 protein: ASSVDRGSYNSPLH

V gene: TRBV10-2
J gene: TRBJ2-5
D gene: TRBD2
CDR3 protein: ASGMSGRSETQY

V gene: TRBV9
J gene: TRBJ1-6
D gene: .
CDR3 protein: ASSSQGSNSPLH

V gene: TRBV19
J gene: TRBJ2-6
D gene: TRBD1
CDR3 protein: ASRKGQGGNGANVLT

V gene: TRBV27
J gene: TRBJ1-1
D gene: TRBD1
CDR3 protein: ASSYLGTGGGTEAF

V gene: TRBV6-6
J gene: TRBJ2-3
D gene: .
CDR3 protein: ASSYSRQTSTDTQY

V gene: TRBV29-1
J gene: TRBJ2-3
D gene: .
CDR3 protein: SVGESTDTQY

V gene: TRBV6-4
J gene: TRBJ1-1
D gene: .
CDR3 protein: ASSVWEGDTEAF

V gene: TRBV7-9
J gene: TRBJ2-7
D gene: .
CDR3 protein: ASSSVAISSEQY

V gene: TRBV4-3
J gene: TRBJ2-2
D gene: .
CDR3 protein: ASSQTVGELF

V gene: TRBV2
J gene: TRBJ2-7
D gene: TRBD2
CDR3 protein: ASSGRGGEQY

V gene: TRBV6-1
J gene: TRBJ2-1
D gene: TRBD2
CDR3 protein: ASSTERGAYNEQF

V gene: TRBV5-1
J gene: TRBJ2-2
D gene: TRBD1
CDR3 protein: ASSLVPDRATGELF

V gene: TRBV5-4
J gene: TRBJ2-7
D gene: TRBD1
CDR3 protein: ASTSGGDPYEQY

V gene: TRBV7-2
J gene: TRBJ1-5
D gene: TRBD1
CDR3 protein: ASSPPGGLYQPQH

V gene: TRBV27
J gene: TRBJ1-2
D gene: TRBD1
CDR3 protein: ASSVQGAGYGYT

V gene: TRBV21-1
J gene: TRBJ2-1
D gene: .
CDR3 protein: ASSVGTAVKHNEQF

V gene: TRBV30
J gene: TRBJ1-3
D gene: .
CDR3 protein: AWLSGNTIY

V gene: TRBV11-2
J gene: TRBJ2-2
D gene: .
CDR3 protein: ASSGQGGTGELF

V gene: TRBV11-2
J gene: TRBJ2-2
D gene: TRBD2
CDR3 protein: ASSLLAGGHGELF